This is a list of T cell receptor beta chains from one sample in a study of blood T cell repertoires in COVID-19. Here immunoSEQ multiplex PCR was the method, and the copy in TCRdb shows in-frame clones only, minus some. The sample yields fewer than 250,000 clones, around 85% seen once. The sample comprised peripheral blood. These receptors all stem from a man aged 55 to 70 with COVID-19, enrolled during active disease. The CDR3 runs from the conserved cysteine through the conserved F or W. Each record gives: J gene, clone size, D gene, V gene, CDR3 DNA, CDR3 protein. The D gene is left open where the match is weak. Clone size is given for some rows only: seen once, a few or many times, or a class if the clone is expanded.

TRBJ1-5 | NA | NA | TRBV19 | TGTGCCAGTAGAAGCCCCCTACAGGGTTACAATCAGCCCCAGCATTTT | CASRSPLQGYNQPQHF
TRBJ2-1 | NA | TRBD1 | TRBV29-1 | TGCAGCGCCACTTCCGGGACAGCCTACAATGAGCAGTTCTTC | CSATSGTAYNEQFF
TRBJ1-2 | NA | NA | TRBV12-3/TRBV12-4 | TGTGCCAGCAGCCTACAGGGCTACTATGGCTACACCTTC | CASSLQGYYGYTF
TRBJ2-2 | few | TRBD1 | TRBV28 | TGTGCCAGCAGGCCTTTCGGGACAGCGAACACCGGGGAGCTGTTTTTT | CASRPFGTANTGELFF
TRBJ1-2 | NA | NA | TRBV9 | TGTGCCAGCAGCCCCGGGGGTTTCTATGGCTACACCTTC | CASSPGGFYGYTF
TRBJ1-5 | NA | NA | TRBV9 | TGTGCCAGCAGCGTAGGGGTGGGCGGGAATCAGCCCCAGCATTTT | CASSVGVGGNQPQHF
TRBJ2-1 | NA | TRBD2 | TRBV11-1 | TGTGCCAGCAGCCTCCGACTAGCGGGAGTAAATGAGCAGTTCTTC | CASSLRLAGVNEQFF
TRBJ1-1 | NA | NA | TRBV18 | TGTGCCAGCTCACCTGGGAGGGGAGGTGAAAACACTGAAGCTTTCTTT | CASSPGRGGENTEAFF
TRBJ1-1 | NA | TRBD1 | TRBV5-1 | TGCGCCAGCAGCCTTCGGACAGGGGAGACTGAAGCTTTCTTT | CASSLRTGETEAFF
TRBJ2-3 | once | TRBD1 | TRBV7-2 | TGTGCCAGCAGCATGAACTTTCAGGGGGCACTAGATACGCAGTATTTT | CASSMNFQGALDTQYF
TRBJ2-3 | NA | NA | TRBV19 | TGTGCCAGTAGTATCCGACAGGCCCAGGCCCCAGATACGCAGTATTTT | CASSIRQAQAPDTQYF
TRBJ1-1 | NA | NA | TRBV15 | TGTGCCACCAGCAGAGATACAACTGAAGCTTTCTTT | CATSRDTTEAFF
TRBJ1-2 | NA | NA | TRBV18 | TGTGCCAGCTCACCAGGCTTACAAAACTATGGCTACACCTTC | CASSPGLQNYGYTF
TRBJ2-7 | few | NA | TRBV7-9 | TGTGCCAGCAGCAATACCGACAGGACGTTAACCTACGAGCAGTACTTC | CASSNTDRTLTYEQYF
TRBJ1-2 | NA | NA | TRBV5-6 | TGTGCCAGCAGCTCGACATATGCCTATGGCTACACCTTC | CASSSTYAYGYTF
TRBJ1-5 | NA | NA | TRBV4-1 | TGCGCCAGCAGCGAGGGGGGGTCCTATAGCAATCAGCCCCAGCATTTT | CASSEGGSYSNQPQHF
TRBJ2-3 | NA | NA | TRBV6-2/TRBV6-3 | TGTGCCAGCAGTTACCTCCTCGGACTAGATACGCAGTATTTT | CASSYLLGLDTQYF
TRBJ2-6 | NA | NA | TRBV7-3 | TGTGCCAGCAGCGTGACAGGTCCATTCTCTGGGGCCAACGTCCTGACTTTC | CASSVTGPFSGANVLTF
TRBJ2-6 | NA | NA | TRBV7-9 | TGTGCCAGCAAAACAGATTTCTCTGGGGCCAACGTCCTGACTTTC | CASKTDFSGANVLTF
TRBJ2-3 | NA | TRBD2 | TRBV3-1/TRBV3-2 | TGTGCCAGCAGCCTGGGACTAGCGGGAAGATTGGATACGCAGTATTTT | CASSLGLAGRLDTQYF
TRBJ1-2 | NA | NA | TRBV7-2 | TGTGCCAGCAGCTTTAACCAGGGTGACTATGGCTACACCTTC | CASSFNQGDYGYTF